This T cell receptor (beta chain) derives from a study of T cell responses to AZD1222 COVID-19 vaccine. Study-wide points: White British people made up most donors, females outnumbered males, and clonal diversity was possibly underestimated. Just six or seven AZD1222 recipients tested seropositive at baseline. Researchers report vaccine-associated CD4 TCRs spanning spike, with dominance at 160-218 and 743-854. Breadth and depth of Spike-specific TCRs rose after two AZD1222 doses.

A word on this clone: Its specificity is not known.

CDR1 is SGHNT, CDR2 YYREEE, per germline (reference sequence). The CDR3 has 15 amino acids. Trimming at V came to 4 bases and at J to 6 bases, leaving 11 bases not matched to a gene. Profiled with immunoSEQ multiplex PCR; TCRdb holds only in-frame clones, not every one. In the table there are about 73,000 clones, about nine tenths of which are singletons. The starting material was peripheral blood, obtained on day 0 of AZD1222 vaccination. The chain combines TRBV5-4 with TRBJ2-7; 9 nucleotides match TRBD1. This sequence originates from an adult in good health. CDR3 bases: TGTGCCAGCAGCCTGGGCCCCGGGACAGGGATCGAGCAGTACTTC. Protein: CASSLGPGTGIEQYF.